This T cell receptor (beta chain) was identified during a study of shared clonotypes between healthy human individuals. Study in general: Ranging from 18 to 49 in age, donors were a couple of women and three men. Study results and limitations: It was observed that approximately 5% of naive CD4 clonotypes were shared across several donors. For sorted subsets, rarefaction showed incomplete sequencing despite large depth.

On this clone itself: Antigen: not known.

Germline CDR1 is MNHEY and CDR2 is SMNVEV (reference sequence). The CDR3 has 13 amino acids. The V end was cut by 3 bases, the J end by 7 bases, with 12 bases between. Each subset's genomic DNA was shared equally among a number of immunoSEQ plates. The table came from immunoSEQ multiplex PCR; TCRdb's copy has only in-frame clones and leaves some out. The sample includes 2 million to 2.5 million clones, 90% to 95% seen only once; the top ten take 0.39%. The receptor comes from a man aged 18-30 years in good health. Some clones in this sample may be carry-over from other donors' samples. The chain combines TRBV27 with TRBJ1-2; perhaps TRBD1 as D (6 bases). Source material: naive CD4+ T cells from PBMCs. The subset here: CD45RA+ positively selected. CDR3 amino acids: CASSFGGAVGYTF. The CDR3 DNA reads as TGTGCCAGCAGTTTCGGGGGCGCGGTTGGCTACACCTTC.